Reported below is one TCR beta chain. No antigen is known for it. This entry is derived from a study of cytomegalovirus exposure and HLA in healthy donors. At the level of the study: Sequencing of some 190 million T cells in an earlier analysis found under 120 million unique TCR beta sequences. Broader study findings: As was reported, the classifier diagnosed cytomegalovirus status with high specificity and sensitivity. For most TCR sequences rarity was the rule, although some public TCRs occurred in many donors.

PCR was performed using 60 Vbeta and 13 Jbeta primers. How the authors handled the data: The authors later counted 70 million to 80 million unique TCR beta chains, approximately 12 million of them shared. Using immunoSEQ multiplex PCR, the repertoire was profiled, and TCRdb retains in-frame clones only, with some absent. For V, J and clone size, that table is used; D and trimming come from the DNA. The data show some 89,000 clones, with roughly 85% seen just once and approximately 7.4% held by the top ten. The V gene lost 3 bases and the J gene lost 0 bases, with 10 bases spanning the gap. The CDR3 covers 15 residues. Germline CDR1 and CDR2: SGDLS and YYNGEE.

The material sequenced was PBMCs. The receptor comes from a man between 40 and 49 years old in good health and CMV-seropositive. The V call is TRBV9, the J call TRBJ1-5; D unresolved. The CDR3 DNA reads TGTGCCAGCAGCGAAGACGGGTATAGCAATCAGCCCCAGCATTTT. It translates to CASSEDGYSNQPQHF. The full variable domain, in which reference TRBV9 and TRBJ1-5 provide the parts outside the CDR3, is DSGVTQTPKHLITATGQRVTLRCSPRSGDLSVYWYQQSLDQGLQFLIQYYNGEERAKGNILERFSAQQFPDLHSELNLSSLELGDSALYFCASSEDGYSNQPQHFGDGTRLSIL.